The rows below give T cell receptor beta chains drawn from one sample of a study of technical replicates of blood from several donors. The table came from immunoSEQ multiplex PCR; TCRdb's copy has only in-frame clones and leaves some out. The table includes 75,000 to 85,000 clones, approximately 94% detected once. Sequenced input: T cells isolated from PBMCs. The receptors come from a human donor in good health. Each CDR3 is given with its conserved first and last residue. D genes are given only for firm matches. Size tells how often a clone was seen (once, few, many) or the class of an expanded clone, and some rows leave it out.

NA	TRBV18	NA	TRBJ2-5	TGTGCCAGCTCACCAGGAGGGCCGGAGACCCAGTACTTC	CASSPGGPETQYF
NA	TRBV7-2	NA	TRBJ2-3	TGTGCCAGCAGCTCCAACACAGATACGCAGTATTTT	CASSSNTDTQYF
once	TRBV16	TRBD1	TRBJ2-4	TGTGCCAGCAGCCGACCCCCGGGACAGGGGGAAAACATTCAGTACTTC	CASSRPPGQGENIQYF
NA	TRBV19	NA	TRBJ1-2	TGTGCCAGTAGTATCTGGTCAGGGCGTCCTCCTAACTATGGCTACACCTTC	CASSIWSGRPPNYGYTF
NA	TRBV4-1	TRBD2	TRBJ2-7	TGCGCCAGCAGCCAAGATAGGCTAGCGGGAGTGAGGGCCTACGAGCAGTACTTC	CASSQDRLAGVRAYEQYF
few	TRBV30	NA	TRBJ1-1	TGTGCCTGGAGTGTCCTATCGCCTGAAGCTTTCTTT	CAWSVLSPEAFF
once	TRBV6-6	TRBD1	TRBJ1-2	TGTGCCAGCAGCCCGGGACAGAACTATGGCTACACCTTC	CASSPGQNYGYTF
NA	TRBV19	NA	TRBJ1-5	TGTGCCAGTACCATTGGGGGGGGGCAGCCCCAGCATTTT	CASTIGGGQPQHF
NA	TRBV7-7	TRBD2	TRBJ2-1	TGTGCTAGCAGCTTAGTTAGCGGGAGTTCCTACAATGAGCAGTTCTTC	CASSLVSGSSYNEQFF
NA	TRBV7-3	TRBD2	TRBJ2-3	TGTGCCAGCAGCTATAGCGGGAGCCCGGATACGCAGTATTTT	CASSYSGSPDTQYF
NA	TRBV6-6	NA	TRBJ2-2	TGTGCCAGCAGCCCTGGGGCAGGGATTGACACCGGGGAGCTGTTTTTT	CASSPGAGIDTGELFF
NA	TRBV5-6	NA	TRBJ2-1	TGTGCCAGCAGCTTGGGGGCAGGGCGTAGACATGAGCAGTTCTTC	CASSLGAGRRHEQFF
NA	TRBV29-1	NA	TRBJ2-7	TGCAGCGTTGAACAGGACTTAACCTACGAGCAGTACTTC	CSVEQDLTYEQYF
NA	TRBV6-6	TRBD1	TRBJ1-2	TGTGCCAGCAGTTACTTGACAGGGGGTGACAATGGCTACACCTTC	CASSYLTGGDNGYTF
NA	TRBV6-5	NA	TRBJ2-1	TGTGCCAGCAGTAGGAGCAATGAGCAGTTCTTC	CASSRSNEQFF
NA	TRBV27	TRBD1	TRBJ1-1	TGTGCCAGCAGTGTACAGGGGGCTGACACTGAAGCTTTCTTT	CASSVQGADTEAFF
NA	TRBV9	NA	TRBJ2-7	TGTGCCAGCGCGCGGGCAGACGAGCAGTACTTC	CASARADEQYF
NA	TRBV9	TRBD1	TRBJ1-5	TGTGCCAGCAGCAAAGGGACAGTTAACAATCAGCCCCAGCATTTT	CASSKGTVNNQPQHF
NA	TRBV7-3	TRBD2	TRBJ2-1	TGTGCCAGCAGCCCCGGACTAGCGGGAGAGAAGTTCTTC	CASSPGLAGEKFF
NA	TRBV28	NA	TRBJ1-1	TGTGCCAGCGTTTATTCGGGGGGGAACACTGAAGCTTTCTTT	CASVYSGGNTEAFF
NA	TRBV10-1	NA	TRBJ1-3	TGCGCCAGCAGTGAGTCGCCGGGTTTGAAAAACACCATATATTTT	CASSESPGLKNTIYF
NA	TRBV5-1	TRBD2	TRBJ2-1	TGCGCCAGCAAGTTAGCGGGAGAATACAATGAGCAGTTCTTC	CASKLAGEYNEQFF
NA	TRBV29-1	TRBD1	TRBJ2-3	TGCAGCGTCGCTAGGACAGGGAGCACAGATACGCAGTATTTT	CSVARTGSTDTQYF
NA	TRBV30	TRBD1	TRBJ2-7	TGTGCCTGGAGTGACATGACAGGGGGCAAGACGTACTTC	CAWSDMTGGKTYF
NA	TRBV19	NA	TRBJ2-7	TGTGCCAGTAGTATAACGGGTCAGTTAGGCTACGAGCAGTACTTC	CASSITGQLGYEQYF
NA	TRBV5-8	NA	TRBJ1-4	TGTGCCAGCAGCTTGATACGGGGTGCTAATGAAAAACTGTTTTTT	CASSLIRGANEKLFF
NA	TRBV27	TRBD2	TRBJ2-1	TGTGCCAGCAGACCGGGACTAGCGGGAGTAGGTGAGCAGTTCTTC	CASRPGLAGVGEQFF
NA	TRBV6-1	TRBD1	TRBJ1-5	TGTGCCAGCAGCCGTATTGTGACAGGGGTGATGCATTTT	CASSRIVTGVMHF
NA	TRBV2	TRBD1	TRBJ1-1	TGTGCCAGCACTGGACAGGGGTGGTCTGAAGCTTTCTTT	CASTGQGWSEAFF
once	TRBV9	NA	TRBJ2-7	TGTGCCAGCAGCGTAGGCCAGATCTCCTACGAGCAGTACTTC	CASSVGQISYEQYF
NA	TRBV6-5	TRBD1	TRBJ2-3	TGTGCCAGCACCAGGACAGGGGGCGTAACAGATACGCAGTATTTT	CASTRTGGVTDTQYF
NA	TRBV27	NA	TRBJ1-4	TGTGCCAGCAGTTTACAAACTAATGAAAAACTGTTTTTT	CASSLQTNEKLFF
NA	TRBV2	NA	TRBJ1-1	TGTGCCAGCAATTGGGGGGGTGAAGCTTTCTTT	CASNWGGEAFF
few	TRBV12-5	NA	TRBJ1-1	TGTGCTAGTGCCTCCGGTCGGGTAGGAGCTTTCTTT	CASASGRVGAFF
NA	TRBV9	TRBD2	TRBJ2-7	TGTGCCAGCAGTTCCTTTACCGCGGGAGGCTACGAGCAGTACTTC	CASSSFTAGGYEQYF
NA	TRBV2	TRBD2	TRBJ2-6	TGTGCCAGCGGGGGGGGGAGAGTCTCTGGGGCCAACGTCCTGACTTTC	CASGGGRVSGANVLTF
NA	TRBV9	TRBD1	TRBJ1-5	TGTGCCAGCAGCGTAGGACAGGGCTATCAGCCCCAGCATTTT	CASSVGQGYQPQHF
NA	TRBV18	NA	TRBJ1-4	TGTGCCAGCTCATGGGGCCCTGAGGCTAATGAAAAACTGTTTTTT	CASSWGPEANEKLFF
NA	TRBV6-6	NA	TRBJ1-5	TGTGCCAGCAGTTACATCGTAGATAATCAGCCCCAGCATTTT	CASSYIVDNQPQHF
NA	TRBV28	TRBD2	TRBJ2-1	TGTGCCAGCTTACTAGCGGGACGTCTCAAGTACAATGAGCAGTTCTTC	CASLLAGRLKYNEQFF
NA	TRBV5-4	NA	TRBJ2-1	TGTGCCAGCAGTCATGGAGGGATTGAGCAGTTCTTC	CASSHGGIEQFF
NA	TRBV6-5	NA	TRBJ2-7	TGTGCCAGCAGTTACCGGGATAGCTACGAGCAGTACTTC	CASSYRDSYEQYF
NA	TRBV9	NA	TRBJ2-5	TGTGCCAGCAGCGTCGGGGAAGTTCAGAAGACCCAGTACTTC	CASSVGEVQKTQYF
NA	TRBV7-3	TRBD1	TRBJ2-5	TGTGCCAGCAGTCGGACAGGGATCCCAAAAGAGACCCAGTACTTC	CASSRTGIPKETQYF
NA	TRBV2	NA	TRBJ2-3	TGTGCCAGCAGTTTGGCGGGTACCCTCACAGATACGCAGTATTTT	CASSLAGTLTDTQYF
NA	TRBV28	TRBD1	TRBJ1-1	TGTGCCAGCAGTTTAGGGGGACAGGCACTGATGAACACTGAAGCTTTCTTT	CASSLGGQALMNTEAFF
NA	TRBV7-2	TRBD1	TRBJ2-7	TGTGCCAGCAGCTTAGCCAGGGGGTCGCTTGTGCAGTACTTC	CASSLARGSLVQYF
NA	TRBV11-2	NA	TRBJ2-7	TGTGCCAGCAGTATCGGGGTGGCCGAGCAGTACTTC	CASSIGVAEQYF
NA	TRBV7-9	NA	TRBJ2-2	TGTGCCAGCAGTTCCAGGGGTACCGGGGAGCTGTTTTTT	CASSSRGTGELFF
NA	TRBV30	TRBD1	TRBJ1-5	TGTGCCTGGAGTCCGGGACAGGGACAGCCCCAGCATTTT	CAWSPGQGQPQHF
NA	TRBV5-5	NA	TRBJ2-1	TGTGCCAGCAGCTTGATTTGGGGGCGGGCGAACTACAATGAGCAGTTCTTC	CASSLIWGRANYNEQFF